This T cell receptor beta chain was obtained from a study of regulatory T cells in long-lasting Graves disease. As for the study in general: Graves' patients (newly diagnosed) had been on antithyroid drugs under 3 months.

Noted time point: newly diagnosed GD, antithyroid drugs for less than 3 months. Making the TCR library involved RNA that had been extracted from PBMCs. Study-wide points: The persistent group shared roughly 2,700 public clonotypes, more than the approximately 1,000 shared by new patients. It was peripheral blood alone, not thyroid tissue, that was studied.

The J segment lost 8 bases and the V segment lost 1 base, leaving 1 base of the junction unmatched. Germline CDR1 is GTSNPN and CDR2 is SVGIG (reference sequence). This CDR3 has 13 amino acids. Construction of the TCR beta libraries employed iRepertoire HTBI primers in conjunction with Arm-PCR of CDR3 regions. MiXCR, applied by TCRdb to the multiplex PCR reads, yields one record per CDR3 protein. The top ten hold about 8.9% of the sample, which has about half a million distinct CDR3 sequences, around 12% seen once. This clonotype was detected ten times or more. Antigen: not known. This sample also belongs to another study, concerning T cells in Graves' hyperthyroidism and ophthalmopathy. As that study records: Primed by the HTBI set, a first-round RT-PCR was run on the TCR CDR3.

The clonotype comes from a woman aged 25 to 39 with Graves disease. This material consisted of peripheral blood mononuclear cells (PBMCs), taken at new diagnosis, from a patient treated with antithyroid drugs. This sequence joins TRBV30 and TRBJ1-6, with 8 bases matching TRBD1. CDR3 coding DNA: TGTGCCTGGAGTGGACAGGGGCATTCACCCCTCCACTTT. Residues: CAWSGQGHSPLHF.